A single sample is the source of the 16 T cell receptor beta chains below, sequenced in a study of early T cells in non-severe SARS-CoV-2 infection. MiXCR, applied by TCRdb to the 5' RACE reads, yields one record per CDR3 protein. The sample includes around 46,000 distinct CDR3 sequences, about 5.6% of them seen just once. Sequencing used whole blood. Receptor source: an adult who was a healthcare worker with PCR-confirmed SARS-CoV-2 infection or an uninfected control (not recorded which).

This clonotype was seen many times. The J gene is TRBJ2-1, the V gene TRBV4-3, with D tentatively TRBD1 or TRBD2 (5 bases each). With 3 bases removed from V and 8 bases from J, the gap between germline ends came to 17 bases. Looked up from germline, CDR1 is LGHNA and CDR2 is YSLEER. This CDR3 is 15 amino acids long. CDR3 loop: CASSQGRDPTYEQFF. CDR3 in DNA: TGCGCCAGCAGCCAGGGCCGGGACCCAACCTATGAGCAGTTCTTC.

The chain links TRBV28 to TRBJ2-7; D not certain. V dropped 3 bases and J dropped 3 bases, with 6 bases sitting between them. This CDR3 contains 12 residues. Germline values: CDR1 MDHEN, CDR2 SYDVKM. CDR3 in amino acids: CASSLGDYEQYF. The CDR3, as DNA: TGTGCCAGCAGTTTGGGCGACTACGAGCAGTACTTC.

The genes are TRBV18 and TRBJ2-7, with TRBD1 identical over 9 bases. Germline V lookup: CDR1 KGHSH, CDR2 LQKENI. V was pared by 3 bases and J by 0 bases, with 3 bases of the junction left unmatched. The CDR3 loop spans 15 amino acids. CDR3 in amino acids: CASSPGQGRSYEQYF. The CDR3, as DNA: TGTGCCAGCTCACCGGGACAGGGTCGCTCCTACGAGCAGTACTTC.

This clonotype was observed many times. The V call is TRBV7-6, the J call TRBJ1-1, with D uncertain. The germline V gene encodes CDR1 SGHVS and CDR2 FNYEAQ. The V gene lost 5 bases and the J gene lost 3 bases, with 16 bases spanning the gap. This CDR3 is 15 amino acids long. The CDR3 is CASSADGHPDTEAFF. CDR3 nucleotides: TGTGCCAGCAGCGCAGACGGGCACCCAGACACTGAAGCTTTCTTT.

This clonotype was observed many times. The chain employs TRBV10-2 and TRBJ1-1, with TRBD1 matching over 10 bases. Germline trimming cut 6 bases from V and 2 bases from J; bases unmatched to any gene: 6. The CDR3 has 15 amino acids. Germline V gene data show CDR1 as WSHSY and CDR2 as SAAADI. The CDR3, as DNA: TGCGCCAGCAGCGGTAGACAGGGGGCCAACACTGAAGCTTTCTTT. Translating it yields CASSGRQGANTEAFF.

About this clonotype itself: A much larger clone lies one base from this, so it may be a read error. The conserved closing phenylalanine or tryptophan is absent in this CDR3, likely reflecting a read error. The chain is built from TRBV12-3 or TRBV12-4 and TRBJ2-7; 7 positions agree with TRBD1. The CDR3 extends over 13 amino acids. V gave up 4 bases and J gave up 1 base; unmatched junction bases: 1. CDR3 in DNA: TGTGCCAGCAGTTGGGGACAGTCCTACGAGCAGTACATC. Translating it yields CASSWGQSYEQYI.

Only a few counts were recorded for this clonotype. V gene TRBV7-8 combines with J gene TRBJ2-7; D is ambiguous. This CDR3 region has 14 residues. V lost 5 bases and J lost 3, with 14 bases in between. Germline V CDR1 and CDR2: SGHVS, FQNEAQ. In DNA form, the CDR3 reads TGTGCCAGCAGCCCACCGCAGAAAAACTACGAGCAGTACTTC. This sequence encodes CASSPPQKNYEQYF.

The table lists this clonotype with many counts. The rearrangement joins TRBV3-1 to TRBJ2-1, with D tentatively TRBD2 (5 bases). V was cut by 1 base and J by 15 bases, with 16 bases left in between. CDR1 LGHDT and CDR2 YNNKEL come from the germline V gene (reference sequence). The CDR3 loop spans 13 amino acids. CDR3 coding DNA: TGTGCCAGCAGCCAAGGAGGGAGCCCAAACGCGTTCTTC. Translation: CASSQGGSPNAFF.

This clonotype was observed at least ten times. J is TRBJ2-2 and V is TRBV19, with 8 bases matching TRBD1. Germline trimming cut 5 bases from V and 4 bases from J; bases unmatched to any gene: 0. Germline loops: CDR1 LNHDA, CDR2 SQIVND (reference sequence). The CDR3 is made up of 13 amino acids. This chain's CDR3 is CASSQGATGELFF. As DNA, the CDR3 is TGTGCCAGTAGTCAGGGGGCCACCGGGGAGCTGTTTTTT.

On this clonotype itself: This may be a read error, as it is one base from a much larger clone. The chain couples TRBV7-2 to TRBJ2-1; TRBD1 matches at 10 bases. The CDR3 extends over 14 amino acids. In germline, CDR1 is SGHTA, CDR2 FQGNSA. V shed 6 bases and J 7 bases; nucleotides not matched to a gene: 6. CDR3 sequence (DNA): TGTGCCAGCAGACAAGACAGGGGGCGAAATGAGCAGTTCTTC. Its protein is CASRQDRGRNEQFF.

This clonotype was recorded a few times. The gene calls are TRBV21-1 and TRBJ1-1; TRBD1, as called in the table, went unchecked against the DNA. TRBV21-1 is labeled a pseudogene. CDR3 length equals 14 residues. CDR3 sequence (DNA): TGTGCCAGCAGCAAAGACGTGCAGGGTTGGGGAGCTTTCTTT. Protein product: CASSKDVQGWGAFF.

This clonotype was detected a few times. The chain links TRBV4-1 to TRBJ2-1; no clear D. V was shortened by 0 bases and J by 5 bases, with 11 bases between the two germline ends. The germline gives CDR1 MGHRA, CDR2 YSYEKL. The length of the CDR3 is 15 residues. The CDR3, as DNA: TGCGCCAGCAGCCAAGACCAAGGTTTGGACAATGAGCAGTTCTTC. Residues: CASSQDQGLDNEQFF.

This clonotype appeared many times. The chain employs TRBV6-5 and TRBJ2-7, with unresolved D. This CDR3 region has 13 residues. V shed 6 bases and J shed 2 bases, with 11 bases lying between them. Looked up from germline, CDR1 is MNHEY and CDR2 is SVGAGI. The CDR3: CASSLHQAYEQYF. The CDR3 DNA sequence: TGTGCCAGCAGCTTACATCAGGCCTACGAGCAGTACTTC.

This clonotype came up once. A much more abundant neighbour one base away suggests this may be a read error. This chain connects TRBV20-1 to TRBJ2-5, with D perhaps assigned TRBD1 or TRBD2 (5 bases each). V lost 5 bases and J lost 2, with 18 bases in between. Germline-derived CDR1 and CDR2 are DFQATT and SNEGSKA (reference sequence). The length of the CDR3 is 15 residues. In DNA, the CDR3 is TGCAGTGCTCGGCATAACCGGGACGCACAAGAGACCCAGTACTTC. Translated: CSARHNRDAQETQYF.

This clonotype was picked up a small number of times. The genes are TRBV4-1 and TRBJ2-3; TRBD2 aligns across 10 bases. CDR1 and CDR2 (germline): MGHRA, YSYEKL. The CDR3 consists of 15 residues. V gave up 7 bases and J gave up 0 bases; unmatched junction bases: 4. The CDR3 nucleotides are TGCGCCAGCAACCTAGCGGGGGCTAGCACAGATACGCAGTATTTT. It translates to CASNLAGASTDTQYF.

This clonotype was picked up many times. This rearrangement joins TRBV10-2 to TRBJ1-1; the match to TRBD1 covers 12 bases. V lost 7 bases and J lost 2; bases outside the gene matches: 8. This CDR3 has 16 amino acids. CDR1 and CDR2 (germline): WSHSY, SAAADI. The CDR3 nucleotides are TGCGCCAGCATACGGGACAGGGGGCTTTCTAACACTGAAGCTTTCTTT. Its translation: CASIRDRGLSNTEAFF.